This T cell receptor (beta chain) was captured by sequencing in a study of vaccination and CD4 T cells after COVID-19. Overall study context: In culture, cells were exposed to overlapping spike peptides from SARS-CoV-2, HCoV-NL63, HCoV-OC43 and HCoV-229E.

In the case of this clonotype: The antigen remains undetermined.

Treatment noted: 10-day PBMC culture with coronavirus spike peptide pools or control peptides (ViraFEST assay). PBMCs were cultured at 1.5 million to 2.5 million per well with 7.5 to 10 IU/ml IL-2 and 10 ug/ml peptide pools. Deletions cut 6 bases from V and 6 bases from J, with 18 bases between. The CDR3 is made up of 14 amino acids. Germline values: CDR1 SGHRS, CDR2 YFSETQ. Cultured CD4+ T cells had their DNA profiled by the Oncomine TCR Beta short-read assay. TCRdb used MiXCR to reprocess the PCR reads, holding one entry per CDR3 protein. The data contain roughly 17,000 distinct CDR3 sequences, 55% of them singletons.

Sequencing input: CD4+ T cells from blood, cultured in vitro. This clonotype was sampled from a human donor who had recovered from COVID-19. The chain couples TRBV5-1 to TRBJ1-2; weak D call: TRBD1 (5 bases). The CDR3 region has the DNA TGCGCCAGCAATACGGTCCCCGGGACCGATGGCTACACCTTC. Amino acids: CASNTVPGTDGYTF.